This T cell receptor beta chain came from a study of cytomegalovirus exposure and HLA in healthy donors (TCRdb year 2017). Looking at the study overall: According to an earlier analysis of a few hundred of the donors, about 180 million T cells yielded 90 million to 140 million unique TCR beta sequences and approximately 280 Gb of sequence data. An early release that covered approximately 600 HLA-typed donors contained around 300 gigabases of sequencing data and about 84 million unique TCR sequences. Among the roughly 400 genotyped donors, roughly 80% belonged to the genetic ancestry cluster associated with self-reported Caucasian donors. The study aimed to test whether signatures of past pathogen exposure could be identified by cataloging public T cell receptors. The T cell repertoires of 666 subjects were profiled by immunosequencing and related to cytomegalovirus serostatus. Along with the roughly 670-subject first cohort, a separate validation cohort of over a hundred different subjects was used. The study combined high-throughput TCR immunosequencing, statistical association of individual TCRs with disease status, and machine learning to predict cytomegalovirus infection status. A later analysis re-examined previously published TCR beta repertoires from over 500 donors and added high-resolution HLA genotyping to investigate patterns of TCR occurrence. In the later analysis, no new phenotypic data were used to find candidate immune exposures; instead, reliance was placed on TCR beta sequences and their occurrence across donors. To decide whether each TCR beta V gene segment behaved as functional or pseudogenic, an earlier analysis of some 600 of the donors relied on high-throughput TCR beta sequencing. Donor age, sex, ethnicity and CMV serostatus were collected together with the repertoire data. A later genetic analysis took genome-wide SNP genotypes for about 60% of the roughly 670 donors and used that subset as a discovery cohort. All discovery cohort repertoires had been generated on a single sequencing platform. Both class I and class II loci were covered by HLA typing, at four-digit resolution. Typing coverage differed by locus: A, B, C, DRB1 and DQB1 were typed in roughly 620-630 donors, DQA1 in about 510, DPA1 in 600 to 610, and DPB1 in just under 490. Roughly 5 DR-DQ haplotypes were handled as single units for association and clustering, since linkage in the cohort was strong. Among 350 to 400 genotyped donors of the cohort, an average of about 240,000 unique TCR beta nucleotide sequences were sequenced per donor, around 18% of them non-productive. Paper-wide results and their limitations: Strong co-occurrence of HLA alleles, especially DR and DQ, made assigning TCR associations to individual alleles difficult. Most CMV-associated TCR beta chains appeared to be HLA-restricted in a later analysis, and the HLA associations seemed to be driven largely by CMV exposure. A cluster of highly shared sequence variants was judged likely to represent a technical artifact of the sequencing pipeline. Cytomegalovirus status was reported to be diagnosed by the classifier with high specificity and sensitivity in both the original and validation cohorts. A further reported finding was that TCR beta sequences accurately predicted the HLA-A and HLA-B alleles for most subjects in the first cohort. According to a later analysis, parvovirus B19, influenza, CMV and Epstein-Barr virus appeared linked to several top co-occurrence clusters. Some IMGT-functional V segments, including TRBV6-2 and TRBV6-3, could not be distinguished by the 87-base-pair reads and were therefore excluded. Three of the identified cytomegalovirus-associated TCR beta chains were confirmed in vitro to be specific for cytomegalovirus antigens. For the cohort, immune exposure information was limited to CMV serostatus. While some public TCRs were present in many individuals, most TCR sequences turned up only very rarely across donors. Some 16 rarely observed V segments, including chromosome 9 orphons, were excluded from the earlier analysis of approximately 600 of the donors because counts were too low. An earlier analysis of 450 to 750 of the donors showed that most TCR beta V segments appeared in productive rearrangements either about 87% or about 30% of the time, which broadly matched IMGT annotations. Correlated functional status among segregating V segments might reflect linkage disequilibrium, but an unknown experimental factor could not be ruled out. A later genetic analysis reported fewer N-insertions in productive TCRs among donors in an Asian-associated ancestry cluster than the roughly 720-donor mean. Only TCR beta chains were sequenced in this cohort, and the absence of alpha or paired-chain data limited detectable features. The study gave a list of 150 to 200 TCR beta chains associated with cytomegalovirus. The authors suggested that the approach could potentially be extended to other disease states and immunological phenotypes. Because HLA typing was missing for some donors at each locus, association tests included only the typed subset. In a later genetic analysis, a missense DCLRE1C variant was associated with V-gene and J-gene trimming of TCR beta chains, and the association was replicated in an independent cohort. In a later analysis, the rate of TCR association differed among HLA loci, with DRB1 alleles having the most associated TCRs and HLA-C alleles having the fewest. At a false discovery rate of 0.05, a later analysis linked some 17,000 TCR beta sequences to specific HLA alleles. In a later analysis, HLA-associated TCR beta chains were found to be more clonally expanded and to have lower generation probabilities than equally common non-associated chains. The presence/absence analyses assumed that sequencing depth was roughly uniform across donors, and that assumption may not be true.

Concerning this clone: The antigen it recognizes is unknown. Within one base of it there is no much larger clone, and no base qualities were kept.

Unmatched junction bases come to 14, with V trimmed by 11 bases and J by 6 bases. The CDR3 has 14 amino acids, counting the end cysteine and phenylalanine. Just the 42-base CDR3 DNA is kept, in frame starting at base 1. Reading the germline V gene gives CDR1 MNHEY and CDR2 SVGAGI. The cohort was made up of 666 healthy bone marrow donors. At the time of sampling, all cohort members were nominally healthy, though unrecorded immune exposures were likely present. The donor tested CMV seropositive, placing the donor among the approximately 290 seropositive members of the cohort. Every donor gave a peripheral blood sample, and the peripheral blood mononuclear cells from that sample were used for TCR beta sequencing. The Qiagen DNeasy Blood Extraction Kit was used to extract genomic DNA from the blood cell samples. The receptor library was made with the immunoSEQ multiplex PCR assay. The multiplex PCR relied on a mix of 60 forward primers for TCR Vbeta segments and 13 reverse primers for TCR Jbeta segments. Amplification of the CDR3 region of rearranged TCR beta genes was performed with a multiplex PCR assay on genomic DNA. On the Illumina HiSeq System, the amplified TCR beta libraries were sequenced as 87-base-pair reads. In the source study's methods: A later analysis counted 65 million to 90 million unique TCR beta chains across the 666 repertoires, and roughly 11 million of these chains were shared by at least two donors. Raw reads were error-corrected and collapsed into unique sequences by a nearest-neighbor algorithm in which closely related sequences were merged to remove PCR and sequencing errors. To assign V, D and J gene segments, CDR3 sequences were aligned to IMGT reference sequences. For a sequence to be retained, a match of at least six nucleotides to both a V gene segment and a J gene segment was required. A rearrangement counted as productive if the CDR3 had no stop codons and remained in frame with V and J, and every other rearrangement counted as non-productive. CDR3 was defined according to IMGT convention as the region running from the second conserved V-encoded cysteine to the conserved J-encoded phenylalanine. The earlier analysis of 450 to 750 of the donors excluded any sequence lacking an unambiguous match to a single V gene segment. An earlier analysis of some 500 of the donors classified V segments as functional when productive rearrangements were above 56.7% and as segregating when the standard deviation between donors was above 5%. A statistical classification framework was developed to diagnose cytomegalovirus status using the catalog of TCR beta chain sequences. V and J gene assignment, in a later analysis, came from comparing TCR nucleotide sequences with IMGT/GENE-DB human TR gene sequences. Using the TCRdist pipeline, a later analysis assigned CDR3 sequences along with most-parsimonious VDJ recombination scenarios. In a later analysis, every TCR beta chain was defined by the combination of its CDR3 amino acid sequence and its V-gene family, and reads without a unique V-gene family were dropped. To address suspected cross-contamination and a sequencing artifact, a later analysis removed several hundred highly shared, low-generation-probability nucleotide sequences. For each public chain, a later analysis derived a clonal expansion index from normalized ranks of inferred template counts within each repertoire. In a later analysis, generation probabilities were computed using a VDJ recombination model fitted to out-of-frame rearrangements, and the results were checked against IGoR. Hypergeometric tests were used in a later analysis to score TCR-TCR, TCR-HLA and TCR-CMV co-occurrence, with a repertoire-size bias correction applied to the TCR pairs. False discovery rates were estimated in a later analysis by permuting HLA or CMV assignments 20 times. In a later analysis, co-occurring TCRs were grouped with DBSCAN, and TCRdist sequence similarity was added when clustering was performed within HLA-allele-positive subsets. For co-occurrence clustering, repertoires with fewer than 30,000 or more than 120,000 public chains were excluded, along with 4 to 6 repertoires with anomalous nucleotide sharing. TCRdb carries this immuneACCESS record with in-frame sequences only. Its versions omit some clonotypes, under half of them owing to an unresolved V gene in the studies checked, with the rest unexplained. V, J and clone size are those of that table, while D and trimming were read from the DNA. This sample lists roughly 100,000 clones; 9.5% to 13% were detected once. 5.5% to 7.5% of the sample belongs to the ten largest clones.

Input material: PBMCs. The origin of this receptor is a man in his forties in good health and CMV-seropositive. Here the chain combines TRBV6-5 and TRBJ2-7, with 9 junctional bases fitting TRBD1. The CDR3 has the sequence CACRESGQGSEQYF. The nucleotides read TGTGCCTGCCGAGAGTCGGGACAGGGAAGCGAGCAGTACTTC.